A single sample is the source of the 22 T cell receptor beta chains below, sequenced in a study of blood T cell repertoires in COVID-19. The table came from immunoSEQ multiplex PCR; TCRdb's copy has only in-frame clones and leaves some out. There are 200,000 to 300,000 clones in the sample; roughly 82% occur only once, and approximately 4.8% lies in the top ten. The material sequenced was peripheral blood. Receptor source: a woman between 70 and 85 years old with acute or convalescent COVID-19.

This clone appeared a single time. The chain is built from TRBV5-4 and TRBJ2-5, with D possibly TRBD2 on 7 matching bases. The CDR3 loop spans 16 amino acids. CDR1 SGHNT and CDR2 YYREEE come from the germline V gene (reference sequence). V was trimmed by 3 bases and J by 5 bases, leaving 20 bases between them. The CDR3 DNA reads as TGTGCCAGCAGCTCGGGACATCCGGGAGGAGGGGAGACCCAGTACTTC. Translated: CASSSGHPGGGETQYF. Full variable domain (rest looked up from reference TRBV5-4 and TRBJ2-5): ETGVTQSPTHLIKTRGQQVTLRCSSQSGHNTVSWYQQALGQGPQFIFQYYREEENGRGNFPPRFSGLQFPNYSSELNVNALELDDSALYLCASSSGHPGGGETQYFGPGTRLLVL.

This clone has only one observation. This chain joins TRBV20-1 and TRBJ1-2; D unresolved. Deletions cut 3 bases from V and 4 bases from J, with 6 bases between. The CDR3 sequence is 11 residues long. The germline gives CDR1 DFQATT, CDR2 SNEGSKA (reference sequence). CDR3 region: CSARFSYGYTF. In DNA, the CDR3 is TGCAGTGCTAGGTTCAGCTATGGCTACACCTTC.

The chain employs TRBV7-2 and TRBJ2-3; TRBD2 is a possible D gene (6 bases). This CDR3 is built from 12 residues. Per germline, CDR1 SGHTA and CDR2 FQGNSA. The ends were cut back, 2 bases at V and 8 bases at J, with 8 bases in the middle. The CDR3 region has the DNA TGTGCCAGCAGCTTAAGGGGAGGTACGCAGTATTTT. Translating gives CASSLRGGTQYF. The variable domain in full, with the rest retrieved from reference TRBV7-2 and TRBJ2-3, is GAGVSQSPSNKVTEKGKDVELRCDPISGHTALYWYRQSLGQGLEFLIYFQGNSAPDKSGLPSDRFSAERTGGSVSTLTIQRTQQEDSAVYLCASSLRGGTQYFGPGTRLTVL.

The chain joins TRBV4-2 to TRBJ2-6, with D hard to call. The germline gives CDR1 LGHNA, CDR2 YNFKEQ. This CDR3 region has 16 residues. V lost 1 base, J lost 0 bases, and 7 bases lay in between. The CDR3 region is CASSQVSVSGANVLTF. The CDR3 DNA reads TGTGCCAGCAGCCAAGTATCAGTCTCTGGGGCCAACGTCCTGACTTTC.

The chain is built from TRBV5-4 and TRBJ1-2, with 7 bases identical to TRBD1. The ends lost 4 bases at V and 2 bases at J; junction bases unmatched: 2. CDR1 and CDR2 from the germline V gene are SGHNT and YYREEE (reference sequence). The CDR3 has 13 residues. CDR3 protein: CASSTTGNYGYTF. The DNA of the CDR3 is TGTGCCAGCAGCACGACAGGGAACTATGGCTACACCTTC.

The chain joins TRBV7-9 to TRBJ2-5, with 7 bases that match TRBD2. Losses at the gene ends were 3 bases for V and 2 bases for J; bases not matched to a gene: 6. Per the germline V gene, CDR1 is SEHNR and CDR2 is FQNEAQ (reference sequence). The length of the CDR3 is 15 residues. For the CDR3, the DNA is TGTGCCAGCAGCTTGTGGGGAGGGCAGCAAGAGACCCAGTACTTC. Residues: CASSLWGGQQETQYF.

The CDR3 DNA is TGTGCCAGCAGTCCAGGGTTTCAAGGAGAGGGCTACACCTTC. Its protein is CASSPGFQGEGYTF. V usage is TRBV27 and J usage is TRBJ1-2; D possibly corresponds to TRBD1 (5 bases). Germline V gives CDR1 MNHEY, CDR2 SMNVEV (reference sequence). The germline V and J ends were trimmed by 5 bases and 8 bases, with 18 bases remaining between them. CDR3 length equals 14 residues.

The chain combines TRBV2 with TRBJ2-1, with a tentative D call TRBD2 (5 bases). The CDR3 loop spans 14 amino acids. Germline V gene sequence: CDR1 SNHLY, CDR2 FYNNEI. Deletions cut 3 bases from V and 6 bases from J, with 12 bases between. The CDR3 loop reads CASSEEVFGNEQFF. The CDR3 DNA reads TGTGCCAGCAGTGAGGAGGTGTTCGGCAATGAGCAGTTCTTC.

In its sample, this clone was seen a few times. The chain uses TRBV25-1 and TRBJ1-6, with D possibly being TRBD1 (5 bases). CDR1 and CDR2 (germline): MGHDK, SYGVNS. The CDR3 loop spans 14 amino acids. V lost 6 bases and J 1 base, leaving 7 bases between the germline ends. CDR3 nucleotide sequence: TGTGCCAGCAGGCAGGGATCCTATAATTCACCCCTCCACTTT. It is translated as CASRQGSYNSPLHF.

This sequence joins TRBV4-2 and TRBJ1-5; D is undetermined. Germline CDR1 is LGHNA and CDR2 is YNFKEQ. The CDR3 totals 16 residues. V lost 0 bases and J 3 bases, leaving 12 bases between the germline ends. The CDR3 DNA reads TGTGCCAGCAGCCAAGATCTCTACCCCAACAATCAGCCCCAGCATTTT. Protein sequence: CASSQDLYPNNQPQHF.

The chain uses TRBV3-1 (or the pseudogene TRBV3-2) and TRBJ2-3; 11 positions agree with TRBD1. This CDR3 has 13 amino acids. V shed 10 bases and J 6 bases; nucleotides not matched to a gene: 6. In germline, CDR1 is LGHDT, CDR2 YNNKEL (reference sequence). The CDR3 region has the DNA TGTGCCACCGGGACAGGGGGTGCTGATACGCAGTATTTT. Protein: CATGTGGADTQYF.

Only a few counts were recorded for this clone. This chain uses TRBV23-1 with TRBJ1-5; 7 bases fit TRBD1. TRBV23-1 qualifies as an ORF whose function is uncertain. This CDR3 is 17 amino acids long. After removal of 6 bases from V and 1 base from J, the junction contained 12 bases not matched to a gene. The CDR3 nucleotides read TGCGCCAGCAGCCGGATTAACAGGGGCGGGAGCAATCAGCCCCAGCATTTT. Translated: CASSRINRGGSNQPQHF.

V usage is TRBV30 and J usage is TRBJ1-6, with TRBD1 as a possible D gene (6 bases). Looked up from germline, CDR1 is GTSNPN and CDR2 is SVGIG (reference sequence). There are 14 residues in the CDR3. V gave up 0 bases and J gave up 7 bases, with 10 bases separating them. CDR3 in DNA: TGTGCCTGGAGTGTACAGGGTAGGAATTCACCCCTCCACTTT. This sequence encodes CAWSVQGRNSPLHF.

The chain couples TRBV4-1 to TRBJ1-5; possibly TRBD1 for D (5 bases). From germline, CDR1 is MGHRA and CDR2 YSYEKL. V gave up 4 bases and J gave up 0 bases, with 10 bases separating them. The CDR3 is 15 amino acids. The CDR3 coding sequence is TGCGCCAGCAGCCCCCAGGGAGGTAGCAATCAGCCCCAGCATTTT. It codes for CASSPQGGSNQPQHF.

This chain connects TRBV4-1 to TRBJ2-3, with D perhaps TRBD1 (5 bases). The CDR3 runs to 15 residues. The germline V gene encodes CDR1 MGHRA and CDR2 YSYEKL. With 4 bases removed from V and 2 bases from J, the gap between germline ends came to 13 bases. CDR3 region: CASSPRDSYTDTQYF. The CDR3, as DNA: TGCGCCAGCAGCCCCCGAGACAGTTACACAGATACGCAGTATTTT.

The gene calls are TRBV6-1 and TRBJ1-2; possible D gene TRBD1, 5 bases. The germline CDR1 and CDR2 sequences are MNHNS and SASEGT. The CDR3 length is 16 residues. The V and J ends lost 1 base and 0 bases respectively, with 12 bases between them. This CDR3 reads CASSEGQGLTNYGYTF. The CDR3 nucleotides read TGTGCCAGCAGTGAAGGTCAGGGACTAACTAACTATGGCTACACCTTC.

V is TRBV5-1 and J is TRBJ1-2; 7 nucleotides agree with TRBD1. Germline V gene lookup returns CDR1 SGHRS and CDR2 YFSETQ. This CDR3 comprises 18 residues. V was pared by 4 bases and J by 0 bases, with 15 bases of the junction left unmatched. CDR3 nucleotide sequence: TGCGCCAGCAGCACCACACCGGGACAGCTGCAACCTAACTATGGCTACACCTTC. Translating gives CASSTTPGQLQPNYGYTF.

The chain links TRBV4-3 to TRBJ1-2; D ambiguous. The CDR3 covers 15 residues. In germline, CDR1 is LGHNA, CDR2 YSLEER. The V end lost 0 bases, the J end lost 8 bases, and 16 bases lay between the germline ends. Here the CDR3 DNA reads TGCGCCAGCAGCCAAGATCGCTGGCGGGGAGCGGGCTACACCTTC. It translates to CASSQDRWRGAGYTF.

The rearrangement links TRBV3-1 (or the pseudogene TRBV3-2) to TRBJ1-1, with 8 bases identical to TRBD1. CDR3 length equals 14 residues. With 4 bases clipped from V and 6 bases from J, the junction kept 7 bases outside the gene matches. In germline, CDR1 is LGHDT, CDR2 YNNKEL (reference sequence). The CDR3 DNA follows: TGTGCCAGCAGCCCAAACACAGGGGGACCTGAAGCTTTCTTT. This translates into CASSPNTGGPEAFF.

The rearrangement joins TRBV2 to TRBJ2-1; D perhaps matches TRBD2 (5 bases). V was pared by 6 bases and J by 4 bases, with 10 bases between. This CDR3 has 13 residues. Germline V gives CDR1 SNHLY, CDR2 FYNNEI. In nucleotides, the CDR3 is TGTGCCAGCAGGGGAGCCCAGTACAATGAGCAGTTCTTC. Amino acids: CASRGAQYNEQFF.

The J gene is TRBJ2-3, the V gene TRBV28, with unresolved D. V was pared by 8 bases and J by 2 bases, with 8 bases between. The CDR3 runs 12 residues. CDR1 is MDHEN and CDR2 is SYDVKM in the germline V gene. The CDR3 nucleotides are TGTGCCAGCCGCGATCCCACAGATACGCAGTATTTT. It encodes CASRDPTDTQYF.

V and J are TRBV6-2 or TRBV6-3 and TRBJ2-3; D may be TRBD1 (6 bases). Trimming took 0 bases from V and 2 from J, leaving 12 bases between them. Germline CDR1 is MNHEY and CDR2 is SVGEGT. CDR3 length: 16 residues. This chain's CDR3 is CASSYSLDRYTDTQYF. CDR3 nucleotide sequence: TGTGCCAGCAGTTACTCGCTCGACAGGTACACAGATACGCAGTATTTT.